This is a list of T cell receptor beta chains from one sample in a study of blood T cell repertoires in COVID-19. Libraries were prepared by immunoSEQ multiplex PCR; TCRdb keeps only in-frame clonotypes and omits some of them. The table has 35,000 to 45,000 clones, 80% to 90% seen once. Sequenced input: peripheral blood. These receptors all come from a man aged 35 to 55 with active COVID-19. Each CDR3 is given with its conserved first and last residue. D genes are given only for firm matches. Expanded clones get a size class; other rows say once, few or many, or leave the size out.

V gene	J gene	D gene	clone size	CDR3 protein	CDR3 DNA
TRBV25-1	TRBJ2-2	-	-	CASSDTGRGRVTGELFF	TGTGCCAGCAGTGACACTGGCAGGGGTAGGGTTACCGGGGAGCTGTTTTTT
TRBV19	TRBJ2-5	TRBD1	-	CASSIVGQGAETQYF	TGTGCCAGTAGTATAGTGGGACAGGGGGCTGAGACCCAGTACTTC
TRBV30	TRBJ1-5	TRBD1	once	CAWDRSGTGLGQPQHF	TGTGCCTGGGACAGATCCGGGACAGGGTTGGGTCAGCCCCAGCATTTT
TRBV7-3	TRBJ2-2	TRBD1	once	CASSSGQGAYTGELFF	TGTGCCAGCAGCTCGGGACAGGGGGCCTACACCGGGGAGCTGTTTTTT
TRBV2	TRBJ1-6	-	-	CASSGSRERVGNNSPLHF	TGTGCCAGCAGTGGTAGCCGCGAGAGGGTGGGAAATAATTCACCCCTCCACTTT
TRBV28	TRBJ2-7	TRBD2	-	CASSLRGREGPGEQYF	TGTGCCAGCAGTTTACGGGGGCGGGAGGGCCCGGGCGAGCAGTACTTC
TRBV15	TRBJ1-5	-	-	CATSGYQGGLQPQHF	TGTGCCACCAGCGGCTACCAGGGAGGACTACAGCCCCAGCATTTT
TRBV9	TRBJ2-1	-	-	CASSGYSASSYNEQFF	TGTGCCAGCAGCGGCTATAGCGCCAGCTCCTACAATGAGCAGTTCTTC
TRBV28	TRBJ1-5	TRBD1	few	CASRRQGAYTQPQHF	TGTGCCAGCAGGCGACAGGGGGCCTATACTCAGCCCCAGCATTTT
TRBV9	TRBJ2-3	TRBD2	-	CASSIHLAGEGNTQYF	TGTGCCAGCAGCATACATCTAGCGGGAGAGGGAAATACGCAGTATTTT
TRBV7-2	TRBJ2-7	TRBD2	-	CASSLRLAGGPYEQYF	TGTGCCAGCAGCTTAAGACTAGCGGGAGGGCCCTACGAGCAGTACTTC
TRBV5-1	TRBJ2-3	TRBD2	-	CASSLVVAGGGTDTQYF	TGCGCCAGCAGCTTGGTTGTGGCGGGAGGGGGCACAGATACGCAGTATTTT
TRBV27	TRBJ1-6	-	-	CASSQSSTPLHF	TGTGCCAGCAGTCAGAGTAGCACACCCCTCCACTTT
TRBV4-1	TRBJ2-5	-	-	CASGSGIQETQYF	TGCGCCAGCGGGAGTGGAATCCAAGAGACCCAGTACTTC
TRBV4-1	TRBJ2-1	-	-	CASSRLLDRIYNEQFF	TGCGCCAGCAGCCGGCTCCTAGACCGAATTTACAATGAGCAGTTCTTC
TRBV27	TRBJ1-1	-	-	CASTGALNTEAFF	TGTGCCAGCACAGGGGCGCTGAACACTGAAGCTTTCTTT
TRBV4-1	TRBJ2-1	-	-	CASSQQTTRRMRNEQFF	TGCGCCAGCAGCCAACAAACGACCCGCCGCATGAGGAATGAGCAGTTCTTC
TRBV5-1	TRBJ2-5	TRBD2	-	CASSFVAGSIQETQYF	TGCGCCAGCAGCTTCGTAGCGGGTTCGATTCAAGAGACCCAGTACTTC
TRBV15	TRBJ1-1	TRBD1	-	CATSRGQIYEAFF	TGTGCCACCAGCAGGGGACAGATCTATGAAGCTTTCTTT
TRBV18	TRBJ2-7	-	-	CASSPGTASSYEQYF	TGTGCCAGCTCACCTGGGACTGCTTCTTCCTACGAGCAGTACTTC
TRBV6-5	TRBJ2-7	-	-	CASRKWQGNSYEQYF	TGTGCCAGCAGGAAATGGCAGGGAAACTCCTACGAGCAGTACTTC
TRBV6-5	TRBJ1-1	TRBD1	-	CASRALTGSATEAFF	TGTGCCAGCAGAGCCCTGACAGGGTCGGCCACTGAAGCTTTCTTT
TRBV3-1/TRBV3-2	TRBJ2-7	-	-	CASETSSYEQYF	TGTGCCAGTGAGACTAGCTCCTACGAGCAGTACTTC
TRBV18	TRBJ2-7	-	-	CASSPTGQLAYEQYF	TGTGCCAGCTCACCCACAGGTCAACTGGCCTACGAGCAGTACTTC
TRBV2	TRBJ1-3	-	-	CASSDGEIGNTIYF	TGTGCCAGCAGTGATGGGGAGATAGGAAACACCATATATTTT
TRBV5-1	TRBJ2-5	TRBD1	-	CASSLTGTGGRETQYF	TGCGCCAGCAGCTTAACCGGGACAGGGGGAAGAGAGACCCAGTACTTC
TRBV21-1	TRBJ1-5	-	-	CAGTPGQGDQPQHF	TGTGCCGGAACTCCGGGACAGGGGGATCAGCCCCAGCATTTT
TRBV18	TRBJ2-7	TRBD2	-	CASSEYRDYSYEQYF	TGTGCCAGCTCAGAATACCGGGACTATAGCTACGAGCAGTACTTC
TRBV19	TRBJ1-6	-	-	CASSITDMGNSPLHF	TGTGCCAGTAGTATCACCGACATGGGTAATTCACCCCTCCACTTT
TRBV6-5	TRBJ2-2	-	-	CASSYSGDGELFF	TGTGCCAGCAGTTACTCCGGTGACGGGGAGCTGTTTTTT